This TCR beta chain was observed in a study of OX40 agonist ivuxolimab in advanced cancers. In the study overall: Therapy given before enrollment (anti-PD-1, anti-PD-L1 or anti-CTLA-4) was allowed, and around 44% had some.

A word on this clone: No antigen is known for it.

Using immunoSEQ multiplex PCR, the repertoire was profiled, and TCRdb retains in-frame clones only, with some absent. The sample shows 70,000 or so clones, roughly 92% of them seen only once. Germline V gives CDR1 SGHTA, CDR2 FQGNSA. Trimming removed 3 bases from V and 6 bases from J, with 11 bases in between. This CDR3 has 14 residues. Study results and limitations: Normalized expansion of T-cell clones was also low for some nonresponders.

Material: CD4+ or CD8+ T cells sorted from blood, obtained in a trial of the OX40 agonist ivuxolimab. V is TRBV7-2 and J is TRBJ2-2; D remains ambiguous. This receptor was taken from an adult with an advanced solid tumor such as melanoma, head and neck, liver or kidney cancer. The CDR3 DNA is TGTGCCAGCAGCTTCGGTCGTGTGTCCGGGGAGCTGTTTTTT. It is translated as CASSFGRVSGELFF.